The clone carrying this T cell receptor (beta chain) was recorded many times. Its matching antigen is unknown. MiXCR, run by TCRdb on the PCR reads, gives a single entry per CDR3 protein. The repertoire holds about 320,000 distinct CDR3 sequences, about 22% seen once, with approximately 0.84% in the top ten. The germline V and J ends were trimmed by 7 bases and 5 bases, with 14 bases remaining between them. The CDR3 sequence is 14 residues long. CDR1 and CDR2 from the germline V gene are SNHLY and FYNNEI. This sample was taken from a study of molecular identifiers for immune sequencing clone quantification. Study-level background: The replicates split RNA from about 19,000 or 110,000 naive CD8 cells five ways and sequenced four.

The study, taken as a whole, reports: Clones of above 20 RNA copies carried over 99% of effector molecules; in naive cells they carried under 1%.

Sequencing was done on a sample of naive CD8+ T cells from blood, with Jurkat cell RNA spiked in. Subset indicated: FACS-sorted CD8+CD4-CCR7+CD45RA+ naive T cells. The receptor was isolated from a human donor in good health. Some libraries in this study had Jurkat cell RNA spiked in. The J gene is TRBJ2-2, the V gene TRBV2, with D possibly being TRBD1 (6 bases). This CDR3 reads CASIIETGTGELFF. The CDR3 DNA reads as TGTGCCAGCATCATAGAAACAGGGACCGGGGAGCTGTTTTTT.